This T cell receptor beta chain was documented in a study of CD8 T cells in ankylosing spondylitis. General study results and limits: The study identified a TCR beta motif of under 10 highly homologous variants that appeared characteristic of ankylosing spondylitis blood.

MiXCR, applied by TCRdb to the 5' RACE reads, yields one record per CDR3 protein. Among roughly 120,000 distinct CDR3 sequences, roughly 13% were seen once, and the ten largest hold about 2.7%. The CDR3 is made up of 13 amino acids. The germline gives CDR1 MDHEN, CDR2 SYDVKM. Trimming left V 6 bases short and J 6 bases short, with 12 bases between. On this clonotype: The antigen remains unidentified.

Sequenced: blood, either unsorted or a sorted T cell fraction (not recorded which). This receptor was taken from a female donor with ankylosing spondylitis or in good health (not recorded which). The J gene is TRBJ1-5, the V gene TRBV28; D may be TRBD1 (5 bases). Written as DNA, the CDR3 is TGTGCCAGCAGGGAACCGAGGGGTCAGCCCCAGCATTTT. Translating gives CASREPRGQPQHF.